The 11 T cell receptor beta chains below all came from one sample that was sequenced in a study of T cells in Graves' hyperthyroidism and ophthalmopathy. RNA transcripts served as the template for amplifying TCR beta CDR3 regions. First-round RT-PCR with HTBI primers amplified the TCR CDR3 region. TCRdb reprocessed the multiplex PCR reads with MiXCR, giving one entry per CDR3 protein. The sample shows about 610,000 distinct CDR3 sequences, more than 15% of them seen only once. Material: blood. The receptors derive from a woman in her thirties or forties with Graves' ophthalmopathy.

This clonotype was seen more than once but under ten times. This chain joins TRBV5-1 and TRBJ2-1, with 8 bases aligning to TRBD2. The germline CDR1 and CDR2 sequences are SGHRS and YFSETQ. The CDR3 runs to 14 residues. The V segment lost 3 bases and the J segment 14 bases; nucleotides outside the gene matches: 13. The CDR3: CASSSDSTSDKEFF. As DNA, the CDR3 is TGCGCCAGCAGCTCAGATTCGACTAGCGACAAGGAGTTCTTC.

This clonotype was found a few times. The chain couples TRBV25-1 to TRBJ2-3; D is unresolved. The CDR3 contains 12 residues. The germline V gene encodes CDR1 MGHDK and CDR2 SYGVNS. V dropped 3 bases and J dropped 6 bases, with 7 bases sitting between them. The CDR3 protein is CASSDKLDTQYF. The DNA of the CDR3 is TGTGCCAGCAGTGACAAATTGGATACGCAGTATTTT.

The table lists this clonotype with a few counts. The chain is built from TRBV7-8 and TRBJ2-3; the D gene could be TRBD1 or TRBD2 (6 bases each). This CDR3 comprises 15 residues. Between the trimmed V and J ends, which lost 5 bases and 8 bases, there was a span of 20 bases. CDR1 and CDR2 from the germline V gene are SGHVS and FQNEAQ. The CDR3, as DNA: TGTGCCAGCAGCCCCCGGGGGCAACCGCCGGGTACGCAGTATTTT. Residues: CASSPRGQPPGTQYF. Using reference TRBV7-8 and TRBJ2-3 for the parts outside the CDR3, the full variable domain is GAGVSQSPRYKVAKRGQDVALRCDPISGHVSLFWYQQALGQGPEFLTYFQNEAQLDKSGLPSDRFFAERPEGSVSTLKIQRTQQEDSAVYLCASSPRGQPPGTQYFGPGTRLTVL.

This clonotype has just a few counts. The chain couples TRBV7-9 to TRBJ2-1; the D gene is possibly TRBD1 (5 bases). CDR3 length: 15 residues. CDR1 and CDR2 (germline): SEHNR, FQNEAQ (reference sequence). Deletions cut 5 bases from V and 1 base from J, with 12 bases between. CDR3: CASSLTTGSYNEQFF. CDR3 coding DNA: TGTGCCAGCAGCCTAACTACAGGTTCCTACAATGAGCAGTTCTTC. Complete variable domain (other parts from reference TRBV7-9 and TRBJ2-1): DTGVSQNPRHKITKRGQNVTFRCDPISEHNRLYWYRQTLGQGPEFLTYFQNEAQLEKSRLLSDRFSAERPKGSFSTLEIQRTEQGDSAMYLCASSLTTGSYNEQFFGPGTRLTVL.

This clonotype was observed a few times. CDR3 DNA: TGTGCCAGCAGCTTAGCTGGGGATATGCGCAACTATGGCTACACCTTC. Its translation: CASSLAGDMRNYGYTF. This chain links TRBV7-9 with TRBJ1-2; D unresolved. Germline assignment: CDR1 SEHNR and CDR2 FQNEAQ (reference sequence). The V gene lost 0 bases and the J gene lost 2 bases, with 13 bases spanning the gap. The CDR3 consists of 16 residues.

This sequence joins TRBV27 and TRBJ2-7, with a tentative D call TRBD2 (5 bases). Trimming left V 6 bases short and J 0 bases short, with 9 bases between. Germline CDR1 reads MNHEY; CDR2 reads SMNVEV (reference sequence). This CDR3 contains 13 residues. The CDR3 spells CASRYGNSYEQYF. As DNA, the CDR3 is TGTGCCAGCAGATACGGGAACTCCTACGAGCAGTACTTC.

Many counts were recorded for this clonotype. CDR3 DNA: TGTGCCAGCAGCTTCATGACTAGCGGGAGTGATGAGCAGTTCTTC. Protein sequence: CASSFMTSGSDEQFF. The V and J genes are TRBV11-1 and TRBJ2-1; 12 bases fit TRBD2. CDR1 is SGHAT, CDR2 FQDESV, per germline (reference sequence). Losses at the gene ends were 3 bases for V and 8 bases for J; bases not matched to a gene: 5. The CDR3 has 15 residues.

This clonotype was counted ten times or more. The CDR3 protein is CASRRGTSGGNEQFF. CDR3 nucleotides: TGTGCCAGCCGTCGAGGGACTAGCGGGGGGAATGAGCAGTTCTTC. The chain joins TRBV12-3 or TRBV12-4 to TRBJ2-1; 15 positions match TRBD2. V was pared by 8 bases and J by 7 bases, with 6 bases of the junction left unmatched. There are 15 residues in the CDR3.

This clonotype was counted ten times or more. The chain employs TRBV2 and TRBJ2-3; D is unclear. The CDR3 covers 11 residues. CDR1 and CDR2 from the germline V gene are SNHLY and FYNNEI. Trimming left V 4 bases short and J 8 bases short, with 7 bases between. CDR3 amino acids: CASSASGTQYF. The CDR3 DNA follows: TGTGCCAGCAGTGCGTCGGGTACGCAGTATTTT.

This clonotype occurred a few times. The chain uses TRBV9 and TRBJ2-7; 7 nucleotides align to TRBD1. This CDR3 is built from 13 residues. V lost 4 bases to trimming and J lost 6 bases; unmatched junction nucleotides: 7. The germline gives CDR1 SGDLS, CDR2 YYNGEE. CDR3: CASSPGTAAEQYF. As DNA, the CDR3 is TGTGCCAGCAGCCCCGGGACAGCAGCCGAGCAGTACTTC.

In its sample, this clonotype was seen many times. This chain joins TRBV3-1 and TRBJ2-7, with 8 bases that match TRBD1. The CDR3 loop spans 14 amino acids. V lost 4 bases and J lost 5; bases outside the gene matches: 7. The V gene's germline CDR1 is LGHDT and CDR2 YNNKEL (reference sequence). The CDR3 region has the DNA TGTGCCAGCAGCCCGCAGGGGGCTATCGACGAGCAGTACTTC. Protein sequence: CASSPQGAIDEQYF.